The 25 T cell receptor beta chains in this list originate from one sample, sequenced in a study of beta chain features in type 1 diabetes. Of the isolated RNA, all was reverse transcribed, and so the sequenced material was expressed TCRB transcripts. The assay was immunoSEQ multiplex PCR, and TCRdb's table has in-frame clones only and misses some. The table lists some 410,000 clones, about 15% of them singletons. Input material: naive CD4+ T cells from blood. These receptors all come from a young man in good health.

The chain has TRBV7-2 and TRBJ2-1, with 10 bases fitting TRBD2. This CDR3 is 16 amino acids long. Looked up from germline, CDR1 is SGHTA and CDR2 is FQGNSA. The junction had 8 bases not matched to a gene; V was cut back by 5 bases and J by 4 bases. As DNA, the CDR3 is TGTGCCAGCAGCCCCCAAAGCGGGAGGGCGTACAATGAGCAGTTCTTC. Translation: CASSPQSGRAYNEQFF.

This chain uses TRBV7-9 with TRBJ1-1; TRBD1 is a possible D gene (5 bases). The CDR3 runs 15 residues. Trimming left V 7 bases short and J 3 bases short, with 18 bases between. Germline CDR1 and CDR2: SEHNR and FQNEAQ (reference sequence). The chain's CDR3 is CASTDYIKGDTEAFF. CDR3 nucleotides: TGTGCCAGCACCGATTACATCAAAGGGGACACTGAAGCTTTCTTT.

This rearrangement joins TRBV20-1 to TRBJ2-1; D is uncertain. The CDR3 runs to 11 residues. Germline V CDR1 and CDR2: DFQATT, SNEGSKA (reference sequence). Trimming cost V 6 bases and J 4 bases, with 7 bases left between them. Written as DNA, the CDR3 is TGCAGTGCCCTCAAGTACAATGAGCAGTTCTTC. Its protein is CSALKYNEQFF.

The chain recombines TRBV11-2 with TRBJ2-6; TRBD2 might be the D (6 bases). The CDR3 is 17 residues long. In germline, CDR1 is SGHAT, CDR2 FQNNGV. V was cut by 3 bases and J by 4 bases, with 16 bases left in between. CDR3 amino acids: CASSFEGRGIGANVLTF. The CDR3 bases are TGTGCCAGCAGCTTTGAGGGACGCGGGATCGGGGCCAACGTCCTGACTTTC.

The J gene is TRBJ2-1, the V gene TRBV11-2; D is unresolved. This CDR3 has 14 amino acids. With 0 bases removed from V and 5 bases from J, the gap between germline ends came to 8 bases. Germline lookup yields CDR1 SGHAT and CDR2 FQNNGV. The CDR3 sequence is CASSLEYLNNEQFF. CDR3 DNA: TGTGCCAGCAGCTTAGAGTACCTAAACAATGAGCAGTTCTTC.

In its sample, this clone was seen a few times. The CDR3 region has the DNA TGTGCCAGCAGTCCTCCGGGACGCAATTACAATGAGCAGTTCTTC. Its translation is CASSPPGRNYNEQFF. The V and J genes are TRBV28 and TRBJ2-1; D may match TRBD1 or TRBD2 (5 bases each). The CDR3 runs 15 residues. Per germline, CDR1 MDHEN and CDR2 SYDVKM. V lost 5 bases and J 4 bases, leaving 15 bases between the germline ends.

The sample holds many counts of this clone. The J gene is TRBJ2-4, the V gene TRBV30; no clear D gene. V shed 5 bases and J shed 7 bases, with 12 bases lying between them. Germline V gene sequence: CDR1 GTSNPN, CDR2 SVGIG (reference sequence). The CDR3 runs 12 residues. For the CDR3, the DNA is TGTGCCTGGTCGGACGTGAGTAACATTCAGTACTTC. Residues: CAWSDVSNIQYF.

The chain combines TRBV29-1 with TRBJ2-3, with a possible D match to TRBD1 (7 bases). The CDR3 is 19 amino acids. Per germline, CDR1 SQVTM and CDR2 ANQGSEA. V was cut by 0 bases and J by 1 base, with 23 bases left in between. The CDR3 nucleotides are TGCAGCGTTGAAGATCCCGGCAGGGGGAGTCCGGGGGGCACAGATACGCAGTATTTT. Encoded protein: CSVEDPGRGSPGGTDTQYF.

The gene calls are TRBV9 and TRBJ1-2; no definite D call. Trimming cost V 3 bases and J 4 bases, with 25 bases left between them. The germline V gene has CDR1 SGDLS and CDR2 YYNGEE. The CDR3 is 18 amino acids. The CDR3 loop reads CASSAEPWRGGSRYGYTF. The CDR3 DNA sequence: TGTGCCAGCAGCGCCGAACCATGGCGAGGCGGTTCACGCTATGGCTACACCTTC.

This clone was seen a handful of times. The genes are TRBV27 and TRBJ2-7; D not certain. The V gene's germline CDR1 is MNHEY and CDR2 SMNVEV (reference sequence). The CDR3 has 11 residues. Between the trimmed V and J ends, which lost 5 bases and 10 bases, there was a span of 12 bases. In DNA form, the CDR3 reads TGTGCCAGCAGTCAAGGCCAAGTCCAGTACGTC. Translated, it gives CASSQGQVQYV.

This clone has only a few counts. J is TRBJ2-3 and V is TRBV18; D is unresolved. The V end was cut by 5 bases, the J end by 1 base, with 7 bases between. The CDR3 has 13 amino acids. In germline, CDR1 is KGHSH, CDR2 LQKENI. The CDR3 spells CASSWAGTDTQYF. In DNA form, the CDR3 reads TGTGCCAGCTCATGGGCGGGCACAGATACGCAGTATTTT. Using reference TRBV18 and TRBJ2-3 for the parts outside the CDR3, the full variable domain is NAGVMQNPRHLVRRRGQEARLRCSPMKGHSHVYWYRQLPEEGLKFMVYLQKENIIDESGMPKERFSAEFPKEGPSILRIQQVVRGDSAAYFCASSWAGTDTQYFGPGTRLTVL.

There are a few counts of this clone. This chain links TRBV21-1 with TRBJ2-1. TRBV21-1 is a pseudogene locus. The CDR3 has 10 residues. Here the CDR3 DNA reads TGTGCCAGCAGGGGACCTCTTGAGTTCTTC. This encodes CASRGPLEFF.

This clone was detected only a few times. CDR3 residues: CSTHQVETQYF. CDR3 coding DNA: TGCAGTACTCATCAAGTGGAGACCCAGTACTTC. The chain joins TRBV20-1 to TRBJ2-5; unclear D gene. The germline V and J ends were trimmed by 8 bases and 5 bases, with 12 bases remaining between them. Germline V gives CDR1 DFQATT, CDR2 SNEGSKA (reference sequence). This CDR3 is 11 amino acids long.

This clone has a handful of counts. Distinct nucleotide sequences in the sample also encode this CDR3. V is TRBV18 and J is TRBJ1-1; the D is unclear. The germline gives CDR1 KGHSH, CDR2 LQKENI. This CDR3 has 13 residues. V lost 2 bases to trimming and J lost 1 base, with 5 bases between them. As DNA, the CDR3 is TGTGCCAGCTCACCAGGCAGGAACACTGAAGCTTTCTTT. The encoded protein is CASSPGRNTEAFF.

This clone was seen a few times. The genes are TRBV9 and TRBJ2-1; tentatively, D is TRBD2 (5 bases). The germline V gene has CDR1 SGDLS and CDR2 YYNGEE. The germline V and J ends were trimmed by 1 base and 9 bases, with 8 bases remaining between them. The length of the CDR3 is 12 residues. CDR3 region: CASSVSGFEQFF. The CDR3 bases are TGTGCCAGCAGCGTAAGCGGTTTTGAGCAGTTCTTC. Together with reference TRBV9 and TRBJ2-1, the CDR3 gives the full variable domain: DSGVTQTPKHLITATGQRVTLRCSPRSGDLSVYWYQQSLDQGLQFLIQYYNGEERAKGNILERFSAQQFPDLHSELNLSSLELGDSALYFCASSVSGFEQFFGPGTRLTVL.

The V gene is TRBV7-2, the J gene TRBJ2-1; 9 bases are shared with TRBD2. Trimming took 3 bases from V and 3 from J; bases not matched to a gene: 15. CDR3 length: 19 amino acids. Germline V gene data show CDR1 as SGHTA and CDR2 as FQGNSA. The CDR3 loop reads CASSFPTLSGSSIYNEQFF. The CDR3, as DNA: TGTGCCAGCAGCTTCCCTACCCTTAGCGGGAGTAGTATCTACAATGAGCAGTTCTTC.

This clone was found a few times. The V call is TRBV7-9, the J call TRBJ2-1; 12 bases align to TRBD2. Germline assignment: CDR1 SEHNR and CDR2 FQNEAQ (reference sequence). Unmatched junction bases numbered 13, after V lost 6 bases and J lost 1 base. CDR3 length equals 19 residues. The CDR3, as DNA: TGTGCCAGCAGTACTAAGGGACTAGCGGGCGTTCCTTCCTACAATGAGCAGTTCTTC. This sequence encodes CASSTKGLAGVPSYNEQFF.

The table lists this clone with a few counts. Other nucleotide sequences in the sample specify the same CDR3. The V call is TRBV5-1, the J call TRBJ1-1, with D hard to call. CDR1 and CDR2 from the germline V gene are SGHRS and YFSETQ. The CDR3 length is 14 residues. V was clipped by 1 base and J by 0 bases, with 7 bases between them. DNA of the CDR3: TGCGCCAGCAGCTTGTCGCAGTTGAACACTGAAGCTTTCTTT. Amino acids: CASSLSQLNTEAFF.

The sample holds one count of this clone. The J gene is TRBJ1-6, the V gene TRBV7-2; unclear D gene. Germline values: CDR1 SGHTA, CDR2 FQGNSA. CDR3 length: 14 amino acids. Trimming stripped 1 base from V and 10 bases from J, with 11 bases between. The DNA of the CDR3 is TGTGCCAGCAGCTTAGAGGCACCACAATCACCCCTCCACTTT. It specifies CASSLEAPQSPLHF. Full variable domain (missing parts from reference TRBV7-2 and TRBJ1-6): GAGVSQSPSNKVTEKGKDVELRCDPISGHTALYWYRQSLGQGLEFLIYFQGNSAPDKSGLPSDRFSAERTGGSVSTLTIQRTQQEDSAVYLCASSLEAPQSPLHFGNGTRLTVT.

V gene TRBV4-2 combines with J gene TRBJ2-2; possible D gene TRBD2, 6 bases. CDR1 and CDR2 from the germline V gene are LGHNA and YNFKEQ. V was trimmed by 4 bases and J by 5 bases, leaving 20 bases between them. This CDR3 has 17 residues. The CDR3 coding sequence is TGTGCCAGCAGCCTCCCGGAGGGGCCTAGGTCGACCGGGGAGCTGTTTTTT. Protein product: CASSLPEGPRSTGELFF.

The chain carries TRBV5-6 and TRBJ2-5, with D possibly being TRBD1 or TRBD2 (5 bases each). Trimming took off 4 bases at V and 0 bases at J, with 13 bases between the two ends. This CDR3 is 15 amino acids long. Germline CDR1 is SGHDT and CDR2 is YYEEEE. The chain's CDR3 is CASSRDWGYQETQYF. CDR3 coding DNA: TGTGCCAGCAGCCGCGATTGGGGGTACCAAGAGACCCAGTACTTC.

The chain couples TRBV5-1 to TRBJ2-7, with a tentative D call TRBD1 (6 bases). There are 14 residues in the CDR3. The germline V and J ends were trimmed by 3 bases and 2 bases, with 12 bases remaining between them. The germline V gene encodes CDR1 SGHRS and CDR2 YFSETQ. CDR3 DNA sequence: TGCGCCAGCAGCTCTGGACAGCGACCCTACGAGCAGTACTTC. Protein sequence: CASSSGQRPYEQYF.

The chain links TRBV6-1 to TRBJ2-5; D unresolved. V was pared by 3 bases and J by 3 bases, with 8 bases between. The CDR3 loop spans 13 amino acids. The germline gives CDR1 MNHNS, CDR2 SASEGT. The CDR3 here is CASSDWSKETQYF. CDR3 DNA: TGTGCCAGCAGTGACTGGTCTAAAGAGACCCAGTACTTC.

The CDR3 loop reads CASSVLTSVGETQYF. The CDR3 DNA reads as TGTGCCAGCAGCGTCCTGACTTCGGTCGGGGAGACCCAGTACTTC. The chain uses TRBV9 and TRBJ2-5, with unresolved D. This CDR3 has 15 amino acids. The germline CDR1 and CDR2 sequences are SGDLS and YYNGEE. V lost 2 bases and J lost 5, with 16 bases in between.

Only a few counts were recorded for this clone. The gene calls are TRBV14 and TRBJ1-6, with D perhaps matching TRBD1 (5 bases). There are 17 residues in the CDR3. Trimming removed 0 bases at V and 7 bases at J, with 16 bases between. Germline CDR1 and CDR2: SGHDN and FVKESK. CDR3 coding DNA: TGTGCCAGCAGCCAAGATCAGGGCAGGCGAAGGAATTCACCCCTCCACTTT. Amino acids: CASSQDQGRRRNSPLHF.